This T cell receptor beta chain was sequenced in a study of T cells after yellow fever vaccination. Findings of the study overall: Clonotypes shared by both compartments, CD4 and CD8, made up a small share. The secondary response peaked faster, at day 5 versus 15, but was weaker.

V dropped 5 bases and J dropped 3 bases, with 13 bases sitting between them. This CDR3 contains 14 residues. The germline gives CDR1 SGHTA, CDR2 FQGNSA. Using its own MiXCR run on the 5' RACE reads, TCRdb lists one record per CDR3 protein. Among around 590,000 distinct CDR3 sequences listed, approximately 13% were seen once. On this clonotype itself: What it binds is unknown.

The origin of this receptor is a man aged 30-40 years who received the YFV17D yellow fever vaccine. Sequencing was performed on PBMCs, taken on the day of the yellow fever booster vaccination. The genes are TRBV7-2 and TRBJ1-1; D not certain. CDR3 amino acids: CASSIHRRDTEAFF. DNA for the CDR3: TGTGCCAGCAGCATCCACCGGAGGGACACTGAAGCTTTCTTT. The entire variable domain, with the rest obtained from reference TRBV7-2 and TRBJ1-1, is as follows: GAGVSQSPSNKVTEKGKDVELRCDPISGHTALYWYRQSLGQGLEFLIYFQGNSAPDKSGLPSDRFSAERTGGSVSTLTIQRTQQEDSAVYLCASSIHRRDTEAFFGQGTRLTVV.